This T cell receptor (beta chain) was recovered during a study of radiation and T cells in renal cell carcinoma. CDR1 is SNHLY and CDR2 is FYNNEI in the germline V gene. The CDR3 runs 16 residues. Trimming stripped 7 bases from V and 2 bases from J, with 18 bases between. Clones were read by immunoSEQ multiplex PCR, and TCRdb kept only the in-frame ones, dropping some. This sample has about 50,000 clones, with approximately 83% found just once. Time point here: baseline pretreatment blood. Treatment indicated: 15 Gy SBRT to primary tumor, nephrectomy 4 weeks later. The sample consisted of blood, taken from a patient whose treatment included radiotherapy and nephrectomy. The rearrangement uses TRBV2 and TRBJ1-5; D is ambiguous. This sequence was found in a woman between 70 and 85 years old with renal cell carcinoma. The chain's CDR3 is CASTNPGFRGNQPQHF. Written as DNA, the CDR3 is TGTGCCAGCACCAACCCGGGGTTCAGAGGCAATCAGCCCCAGCATTTT. The whole variable domain, filled in from reference TRBV2 and TRBJ1-5, reads EPEVTQTPSHQVTQMGQEVILRCVPISNHLYFYWYRQILGQKVEFLVSFYNNEISEKSEIFDDQFSVERPDGSNFTLKIRSTKLEDSAMYFCASTNPGFRGNQPQHFGDGTRLSIL.